This paragraph reports one T cell receptor beta chain. Per germline, CDR1 SGHTA and CDR2 FQGNSA. The CDR3 is 14 amino acids. Trimming stripped 2 bases from V and 5 bases from J, with 12 bases between. As processed by the authors: How many nucleated cells were present was estimated from reference gene primer amplification. Assay used: immunoSEQ multiplex PCR; TCRdb lists only in-frame clones, some missing. V and J calls and clone size are given by that table; D and trimming were obtained from the DNA. The table lists fewer than 60,000 clones, roughly four fifths of them singletons, with 6.9% in the top ten. The data stem from a study of blood T cell repertoires in COVID-19. Study summary: Some COVID-19 samples were acute and others convalescent; all came from the United States, Italy and Spain. Sources were T cells, B-cell-depleted T cells, or PBMCs; the material itself was cDNA or gDNA.

Material: peripheral blood. The chain carries TRBV7-2 and TRBJ1-2; D perhaps matches TRBD1 (6 bases). This receptor was obtained from a man between 65 and 79 years old with active COVID-19. DNA for the CDR3: TGTGCCAGCAGCTTAAAGGCCAGGGGTTATGGCTACACCTTC. It translates to CASSLKARGYGYTF.